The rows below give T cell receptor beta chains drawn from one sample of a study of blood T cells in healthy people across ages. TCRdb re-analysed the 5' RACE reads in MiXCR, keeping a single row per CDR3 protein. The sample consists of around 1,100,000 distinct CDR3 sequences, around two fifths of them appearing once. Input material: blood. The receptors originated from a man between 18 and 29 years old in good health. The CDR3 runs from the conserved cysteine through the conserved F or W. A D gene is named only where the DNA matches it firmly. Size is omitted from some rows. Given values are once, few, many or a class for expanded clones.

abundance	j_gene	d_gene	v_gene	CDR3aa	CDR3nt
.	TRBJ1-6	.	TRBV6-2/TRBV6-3	CAARSGNISNSPLHF	TGTGCGGCAAGGTCGGGGAATATTTCTAATTCACCCCTCCACTTT
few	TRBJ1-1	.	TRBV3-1	CASSQSRGTEAFF	TGCGCCAGCAGCCAATCAAGGGGCACTGAAGCTTTCTTT
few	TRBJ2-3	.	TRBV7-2	CASSPIGTGSTDTQYF	TGTGCCAGCAGCCCGATAGGGACGGGAAGCACAGATACGCAGTATTTT
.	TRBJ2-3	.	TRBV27	CASSLVGVSDTQYF	TGTGCCAGCAGTTTGGTGGGGGTCTCGGATACGCAGTATTTT
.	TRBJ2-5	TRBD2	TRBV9	CASSVGERGVNEQYF	TGTGCCAGCAGCGTAGGGGAGCGGGGTGTAAATGAGCAGTACTTC
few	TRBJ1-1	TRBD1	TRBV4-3	CASSQDPGQGFGTEAFF	TGCGCCAGCAGCCAAGATCCGGGACAGGGGTTTGGCACTGAAGCTTTCTTT
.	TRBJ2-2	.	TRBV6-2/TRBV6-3	CASSYGQALNTGGLFF	TGTGCCAGCAGTTACGGGCAGGCGTTGAACACCGGGGGGCTGTTTTTT
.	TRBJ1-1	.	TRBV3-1	CASSQPGRTAQAFF	TGTGCCAGCAGCCAACCGGGAAGGACAGCCCAAGCTTTCTTT
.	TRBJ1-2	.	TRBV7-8	CASSLEVDRYTF	TGTGCCAGCAGCTTAGAAGTGGATCGCTACACCTTC
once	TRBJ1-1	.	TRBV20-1	CSANDRASTEAFF	TGCAGTGCCAATGACCGGGCTAGCACTGAAGCTTTCTTT
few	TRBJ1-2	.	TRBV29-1	CSVEVNYGYTF	TGCAGCGTTGAGGTGAACTATGGCTACACCTTC
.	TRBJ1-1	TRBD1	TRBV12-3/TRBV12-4	CASNQGGGTEAFF	TGTGCCAGCAACCAGGGGGGAGGCACTGAAGCTTTCTTT
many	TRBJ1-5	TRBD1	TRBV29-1	CSVGTGINQPQHF	TGCAGCGTTGGGACAGGGATTAATCAGCCCCAGCATTTT
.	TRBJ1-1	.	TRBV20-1	CSARDKPGRSTKAFF	TGCAGTGCTAGAGACAAACCAGGGCGGAGCACTAAAGCTTTCTTT
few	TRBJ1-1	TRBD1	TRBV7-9	CASSLLMPGQGVSEAFF	TGTGCCAGCAGCCTGCTCATGCCGGGACAGGGCGTTTCTGAAGCTTTCTTT
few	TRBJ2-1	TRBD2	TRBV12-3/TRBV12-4	CASSWASGGNEQFF	TGTGCCAGCAGTTGGGCTAGCGGGGGGAATGAGCAGTTCTTC
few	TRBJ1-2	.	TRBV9	CASSNRDGVYGYTF	TGTGCCAGCAGCAACCGGGACGGGGTGTATGGCTACACCTTC
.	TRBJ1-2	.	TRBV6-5	CASSYGPIYGYTF	TGTGCCAGCAGTTACGGGCCAATCTATGGCTACACCTTC
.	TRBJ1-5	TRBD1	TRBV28	CASIKTGVWSQPQHF	TGTGCCAGCATAAAGACAGGGGTTTGGAGTCAGCCCCAGCATTTT
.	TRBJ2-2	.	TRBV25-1	CASSASDVYTGELFF	TGTGCCAGCAGTGCCTCCGATGTCTACACCGGGGAGCTGTTTTTT
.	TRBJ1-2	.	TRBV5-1	CASSIEARNYGYTF	TGCGCCAGCAGCATTGAGGCCCGGAACTATGGCTACACCTTC
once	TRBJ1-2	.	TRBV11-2	CASSLDGLPEGYTF	TGTGCCAGCAGCTTAGATGGCCTCCCTGAGGGCTACACCTTC
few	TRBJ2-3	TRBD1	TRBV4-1	CASSRWTGVTTDTQYF	TGCGCCAGCAGCCGCTGGACAGGGGTCACCACAGATACGCAGTATTTT
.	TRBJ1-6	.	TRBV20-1	CSARKEGVQELDSPLHF	TGCAGTGCTAGGAAGGAAGGGGTGCAGGAGTTGGATTCACCCCTCCACTTT
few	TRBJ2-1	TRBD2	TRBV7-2	CASRRTSGNEQFF	TGTGCCAGCAGGAGGACTAGCGGTAATGAGCAGTTCTTC
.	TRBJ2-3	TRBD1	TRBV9	CASSALQGVSTDTQYF	TGTGCCAGCAGCGCGCTACAGGGGGTCAGTACAGATACGCAGTATTTT
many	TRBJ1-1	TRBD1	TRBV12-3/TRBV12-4	CASSPGTVNTEAFF	TGTGCCAGCAGTCCCGGGACAGTGAACACTGAAGCTTTCTTT
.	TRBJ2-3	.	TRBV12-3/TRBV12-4	CASSRQVYQPQYF	TGTGCCAGCAGTCGACAGGTCTATCAGCCCCAGTATTTT
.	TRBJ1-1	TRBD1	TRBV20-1	CSAGGTALNTEAFF	TGCAGTGCCGGAGGGACAGCCCTGAACACTGAAGCTTTCTTT
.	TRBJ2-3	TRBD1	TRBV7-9	CASGNTGGAFGDTQYF	TGTGCCAGCGGCAATACAGGGGGCGCTTTCGGGGATACGCAGTATTTT
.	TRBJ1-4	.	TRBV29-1	CSVGDTQINEKLFF	TGCAGCGTTGGGGACACTCAAATAAATGAAAAACTGTTTTTT
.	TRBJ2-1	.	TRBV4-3	CASSQDGGIAGLFYNEQFF	TGCGCCAGCAGCCAAGATGGGGGCATAGCGGGCCTCTTCTACAATGAGCAGTTCTTC
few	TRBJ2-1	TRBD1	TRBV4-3	CASSQEGTGLMIGYNEQFF	TGCGCCAGCAGCCAAGAGGGGACAGGGTTGATGATAGGATACAATGAGCAGTTCTTC
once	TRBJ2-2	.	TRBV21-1	CASSKVTAPNTGELFF	TGTGCCAGCAGCAAAGTAACAGCCCCGAACACCGGGGAGCTGTTTTTT
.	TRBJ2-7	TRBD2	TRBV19	CASSGRLAESYEQYF	TGTGCCAGTAGTGGTAGACTAGCGGAGTCCTACGAGCAGTACTTC
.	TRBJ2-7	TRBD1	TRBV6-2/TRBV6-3	CASSLSGTETYEQYF	TGTGCCAGCAGCCTTTCCGGGACAGAAACCTACGAGCAGTACTTC
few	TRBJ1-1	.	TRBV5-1	CASSLSPVMNTEAFF	TGCGCCAGCAGCCTGTCTCCAGTGATGAACACTGAAGCTTTCTTT
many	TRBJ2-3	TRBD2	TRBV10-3	CAISEKLAVLGTDTQYF	TGTGCCATCAGTGAGAAACTAGCGGTACTGGGCACAGATACGCAGTATTTT
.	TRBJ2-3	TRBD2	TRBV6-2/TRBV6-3	CASRATSGGFLTDTQYF	TGTGCCAGCAGGGCGACTAGCGGGGGATTTCTGACAGATACGCAGTATTTT
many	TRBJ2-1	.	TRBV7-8	CASSLSPRSYNEQFF	TGTGCCAGCAGCTTGAGTCCGAGGTCCTACAATGAGCAGTTCTTC
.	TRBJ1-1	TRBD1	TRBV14	CASSPWTGMNTEAFF	TGTGCCAGCAGCCCCTGGACAGGGATGAACACTGAAGCTTTCTTT
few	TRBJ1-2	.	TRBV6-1	CASTRTETSYGYTF	TGTGCCAGCACCCGGACAGAGACTTCCTATGGCTACACCTTC
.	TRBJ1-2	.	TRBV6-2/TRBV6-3	CASSQTPLIDGYTF	TGTGCCAGCAGCCAGACACCACTGATTGATGGCTACACCTTC
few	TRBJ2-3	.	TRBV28	CASSFWGAGDPDTQYF	TGTGCCAGCAGTTTTTGGGGGGCGGGGGATCCAGATACGCAGTATTTT
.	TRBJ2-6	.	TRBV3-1	CASSQEGRSPGANVLTF	TGTGCCAGCAGCCAAGAGGGACGGAGCCCTGGGGCCAACGTCCTGACTTTC
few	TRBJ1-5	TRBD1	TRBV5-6	CASSRTGDYSNQPQHF	TGTGCCAGCAGCAGGACAGGGGATTATAGCAATCAGCCCCAGCATTTT
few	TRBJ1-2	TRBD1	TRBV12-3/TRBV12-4	CASSFGQGGGYTF	TGTGCCAGCAGTTTTGGGCAGGGGGGCGGCTACACCTTC
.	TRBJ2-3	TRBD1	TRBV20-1	CSAGGQGGRTDTQYF	TGCAGTGCTGGGGGACAGGGGGGAAGGACAGATACGCAGTATTTT
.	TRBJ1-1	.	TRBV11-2	CASSLEMSTEAFF	TGTGCCAGCAGCTTAGAAATGAGCACTGAAGCTTTCTTT
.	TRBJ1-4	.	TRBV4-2	CASSQSGTNEKLFF	TGTGCCAGCAGCCAATCAGGGACTAATGAAAAACTGTTTTTT
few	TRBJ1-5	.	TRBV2	CASSEEEKPQHF	TGTGCCAGCAGTGAAGAGGAAAAGCCCCAGCATTTT
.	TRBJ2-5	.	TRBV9	CASSPNRGGRIQETQYF	TGTGCCAGCAGCCCCAACAGGGGAGGACGGATTCAAGAGACCCAGTACTTC
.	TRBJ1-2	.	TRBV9	CASSGGVRSGYTF	TGTGCCAGCAGTGGCGGAGTTCGCTCCGGCTACACCTTC
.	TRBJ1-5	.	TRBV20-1	CSAGILVPSNQPQHF	TGCAGTGCGGGGATATTGGTGCCTAGCAATCAGCCCCAGCATTTT
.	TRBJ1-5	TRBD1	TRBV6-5	CASRRTGRNQPQHF	TGTGCCAGCAGACGGACAGGACGCAATCAGCCCCAGCATTTT
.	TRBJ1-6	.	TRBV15	CATSRDTSYNSPLHF	TGTGCCACCAGCAGAGATACCTCCTATAATTCACCCCTCCACTTT
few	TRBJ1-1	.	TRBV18	CASSTEQPPNTEAFF	TGTGCCAGCTCAACCGAACAGCCACCAAACACTGAAGCTTTCTTT
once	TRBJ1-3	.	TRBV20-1	CSAPGHGGDTIYF	TGCAGTGCTCCGGGACACGGTGGCGACACCATATATTTT
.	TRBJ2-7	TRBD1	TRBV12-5	CASGLDLDRVGDEQYF	TGTGCTAGTGGTTTGGACCTAGACAGGGTAGGGGACGAGCAGTACTTC
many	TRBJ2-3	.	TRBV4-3	CASSQVIATDTQYF	TGCGCCAGCAGCCAAGTCATAGCAACAGATACGCAGTATTTT